The 26 T cell receptor beta chains below all came from one sample that was sequenced in a study of T cells in Graves' hyperthyroidism and ophthalmopathy. Researchers amplified the TCR beta CDR3 regions from RNA transcripts. The HTBI set primed first-round TCR CDR3 RT-PCR. From the multiplex PCR reads, TCRdb called clonotypes with MiXCR, one entry per CDR3 protein. The profile shows approximately 360,000 distinct CDR3 sequences, 25% of them singletons. Sequenced: blood. The receptors stem from a man aged 50 to 59 with Graves' hyperthyroidism.

This clonotype was recorded once. The gene calls are TRBV19 and TRBJ2-1; D assignment may be TRBD1 or TRBD2 (5 bases each). The germline V gene encodes CDR1 LNHDA and CDR2 SQIVND (reference sequence). Trimming removed 8 bases at V and 2 bases at J, with 22 bases between. The CDR3 length is 17 residues. The CDR3 bases are TGTGCCAGTCAAGGTCAGGGTATGAGGGGAACCTACAATGAGCAGTTCTTC. Amino acids: CASQGQGMRGTYNEQFF. The variable domain in full, with the rest retrieved from reference TRBV19 and TRBJ2-1, is DGGITQSPKYLFRKEGQNVTLSCEQNLNHDAMYWYRQDPGQGLRLIYYSQIVNDFQKGDIAEGYSVSREKKESFPLTVTSAQKNPTAFYLCASQGQGMRGTYNEQFFGPGTRLTVL.

The sample holds a few counts of this clonotype. The chain joins TRBV28 to TRBJ1-2; D is unresolved. This CDR3 spans 12 amino acids. The germline V and J ends were trimmed by 7 bases and 5 bases, with 11 bases remaining between them. The germline V gene has CDR1 MDHEN and CDR2 SYDVKM. The chain's CDR3 is CASNVGIYGYTF. For the CDR3, the DNA is TGTGCCAGCAACGTGGGGATTTATGGCTACACCTTC.

This chain links TRBV9 with TRBJ2-3, with D possibly being TRBD2 (7 bases). CDR1 SGDLS and CDR2 YYNGEE come from the germline V gene. The CDR3 covers 18 residues. V was pared by 5 bases and J by 2 bases, with 24 bases between. CDR3 bases: TGTGCCAGCAGATTTAACCCAGCGGGAAGGGGGGACACAGATACGCAGTATTTT. Amino acids: CASRFNPAGRGDTDTQYF. Full variable domain (missing parts from reference TRBV9 and TRBJ2-3): DSGVTQTPKHLITATGQRVTLRCSPRSGDLSVYWYQQSLDQGLQFLIQYYNGEERAKGNILERFSAQQFPDLHSELNLSSLELGDSALYFCASRFNPAGRGDTDTQYFGPGTRLTVL.

The table lists this clonotype with a few counts. CDR3 sequence: CAWSVRSDSYEQYF. For the CDR3, the DNA is TGTGCCTGGAGTGTACGGAGCGACTCCTACGAGCAGTACTTC. This chain links TRBV30 with TRBJ2-7; no clear D gene. The germline V gene has CDR1 GTSNPN and CDR2 SVGIG (reference sequence). This CDR3 spans 14 amino acids. The germline V and J ends were trimmed by 0 bases and 0 bases, with 9 bases remaining between them.

The rearrangement links TRBV19 to TRBJ2-7; 10 bases align to TRBD1. Unmatched junction bases numbered 7, after V lost 3 bases and J lost 5 bases. This CDR3 region has 15 residues. Germline V gives CDR1 LNHDA, CDR2 SQIVND (reference sequence). The CDR3 here is CASSIVGTGEDEQYF. The CDR3 coding sequence is TGTGCCAGTAGTATTGTCGGGACAGGGGAAGACGAGCAGTACTTC.

This clonotype counts as medium-sized. The CDR3 protein is CASSGTTGGATDTQYF. DNA of the CDR3: TGTGCCAGCAGTGGGACCACAGGGGGCGCGACAGATACGCAGTATTTT. This chain connects TRBV12-3 or TRBV12-4 to TRBJ2-3; 9 bases fit TRBD1. With 5 bases clipped from V and 3 bases from J, the junction kept 9 bases outside the gene matches. The CDR3 contains 16 residues.

This clonotype was seen only a few times. This chain uses TRBV7-9 with TRBJ1-5; D is possibly TRBD1 (5 bases). CDR3 length: 15 amino acids. V shed 5 bases and J shed 6 bases, with 17 bases lying between them. Germline CDR1 and CDR2: SEHNR and FQNEAQ (reference sequence). The CDR3 sequence: CASSRGGGVVQPQHF. CDR3 nucleotides: TGTGCCAGCAGCCGCGGGGGAGGGGTTGTTCAGCCCCAGCATTTT.

The J gene is TRBJ2-3, the V gene TRBV6-1; D may correspond to TRBD1 or TRBD2 (6 bases each). Germline CDR1 reads MNHNS; CDR2 reads SASEGT. The V end was cut by 5 bases, the J end by 0 bases, with 18 bases between. The CDR3 covers 17 residues. CDR3: CASSFRTVGTSTDTQYF. DNA of the CDR3: TGTGCCAGCAGTTTCAGGACAGTCGGGACTAGCACAGATACGCAGTATTTT.

This rearrangement joins TRBV6-1 to TRBJ2-3; D is perhaps TRBD2 (5 bases). In germline, CDR1 is MNHNS, CDR2 SASEGT. There are 15 residues in the CDR3. The V end was cut by 4 bases, the J end by 0 bases, with 11 bases between. CDR3 DNA sequence: TGTGCCAGCAGTGCCGGACTCTCGAGCACAGATACGCAGTATTTT. Amino acid sequence: CASSAGLSSTDTQYF.

The chain joins TRBV3-1 to TRBJ2-1; D may be TRBD1 or TRBD2 (6 bases each). This CDR3 contains 16 residues. Trimming stripped 3 bases from V and 0 bases from J, with 12 bases between. Germline CDR1 and CDR2: LGHDT and YNNKEL (reference sequence). CDR3 loop: CASSQWGDNSYNEQFF. CDR3 bases: TGTGCCAGCAGCCAGTGGGGGGACAACTCCTACAATGAGCAGTTCTTC.

This chain joins TRBV20-1 and TRBJ2-1, with 8 bases that match TRBD1. The trim removed 3 bases at V and 9 bases at J, leaving 10 bases unmatched. Germline values: CDR1 DFQATT, CDR2 SNEGSKA (reference sequence). The CDR3 consists of 14 residues. In DNA form, the CDR3 reads TGCAGTGCTAGCCGCGACAGGGGCCTCGGTGAGCAGTTCTTC. It specifies CSASRDRGLGEQFF.

The genes are TRBV12-5 and TRBJ2-3, with TRBD2 identical over 7 bases. Germline values: CDR1 LGHNT, CDR2 FRNRAP. J gave up 3 bases and V 3 bases, and 0 bases lay outside the gene matches. This CDR3 is built from 13 residues. The CDR3 region is CASGFGGTDTQYF. CDR3 DNA sequence: TGTGCTAGTGGTTTCGGGGGGACAGATACGCAGTATTTT.

The gene calls are TRBV6-2 or TRBV6-3 and TRBJ2-7; TRBD1 matches at 10 bases. Per the germline V gene, CDR1 is MNHEY and CDR2 is SVGEGT. V shed 7 bases and J 4 bases; nucleotides not matched to a gene: 13. The CDR3 length is 16 residues. Written as DNA, the CDR3 is TGTGCCAGCAAACCCCCAAGGGGACAGGGGAGGTACGAGCAGTACTTC. This gives the protein CASKPPRGQGRYEQYF.

This clonotype has only a few counts. CDR3 in amino acids: CATGRVADTQYF. The CDR3 nucleotides are TGTGCCACCGGGCGGGTGGCAGATACGCAGTATTTT. The rearrangement links TRBV6-1 to TRBJ2-3, with D possibly being TRBD2 (5 bases). V was cut by 10 bases and J by 4 bases, with 12 bases left in between. Germline V CDR1 and CDR2: MNHNS, SASEGT. The CDR3 is 12 amino acids.

This clonotype appeared many times. The gene calls are TRBV12-3 or TRBV12-4 and TRBJ2-2; TRBD2 matches at 13 bases. CDR3 length equals 16 residues. J gave up 4 bases and V 1 base, and 0 bases lay outside the gene matches. The CDR3 nucleotides read TGTGCCAGCAGTTTAGGGACTAGCGGGAGCACCGGGGAGCTGTTTTTT. This gives the protein CASSLGTSGSTGELFF.

This rearrangement joins TRBV28 to TRBJ2-2, with TRBD1 matching 9 bases. With V trimmed by 5 bases and J by 0 bases, 4 bases remained unmatched. Germline CDR1 reads MDHEN; CDR2 reads SYDVKM. The CDR3 covers 16 residues. The CDR3 sequence is CASSGGQGPNTGELFF. Here the CDR3 DNA reads TGTGCCAGCAGTGGGGGACAGGGTCCGAACACCGGGGAGCTGTTTTTT.

The chain couples TRBV25-1 to TRBJ1-5, with D perhaps matching TRBD1 (5 bases). The ends were cut back, 3 bases at V and 6 bases at J, with 15 bases in the middle. The CDR3 sequence is 15 residues long. Germline V gives CDR1 MGHDK, CDR2 SYGVNS. CDR3 amino acids: CASSEPGKGVQPQHF. CDR3 bases: TGTGCCAGCAGTGAGCCAGGCAAAGGGGTTCAGCCCCAGCATTTT.

This clonotype was recorded a few times. This chain links TRBV6-1 with TRBJ1-2; maybe TRBD1 (6 bases). Deletions cut 4 bases from V and 2 bases from J, with 14 bases between. Germline V gives CDR1 MNHNS, CDR2 SASEGT. The CDR3 has 15 residues. The CDR3 DNA is TGTGCCAGCAGTGGGGCGGTCAGGGGAAACTATGGCTACACCTTC. Residues: CASSGAVRGNYGYTF.

J is TRBJ1-5 and V is TRBV19; unclear D gene. Trimming cost V 3 bases and J 7 bases, with 7 bases left between them. Germline V gene lookup returns CDR1 LNHDA and CDR2 SQIVND (reference sequence). The length of the CDR3 is 12 residues. Written as DNA, the CDR3 is TGTGCCAGTAGTATTCCCTTCCAGCCCCAGCATTTT. This encodes CASSIPFQPQHF.

This clonotype was counted a few times. The genes are TRBV6-1 and TRBJ2-1, with 12 nucleotides matching TRBD2. CDR1 is MNHNS, CDR2 SASEGT, per germline. V lost 6 bases, J lost 10 bases, and 10 bases stayed unmatched. The CDR3 sequence is 15 residues long. The CDR3 region is CASRPSSGGGREQFF. CDR3 coding DNA: TGTGCCAGCAGGCCGTCTAGCGGGGGGGGGCGAGAGCAGTTCTTC.

This clonotype was found a few times. The chain couples TRBV6-1 to TRBJ1-4; possibly TRBD1 for D (5 bases). V was shortened by 6 bases and J by 8 bases, with 16 bases between the two germline ends. From germline, CDR1 is MNHNS and CDR2 SASEGT. The CDR3 extends over 14 amino acids. CDR3 DNA: TGTGCCAGCAGGAAAGGGACTGGGAAGGAAAAACTGTTTTTT. Its protein product is CASRKGTGKEKLFF.

The chain couples TRBV10-2 to TRBJ2-7; 7 bases align to TRBD2. V shed 4 bases, J shed 6 bases, and the junction held 6 bases outside the gene matches. The CDR3 extends over 13 amino acids. Per germline, CDR1 WSHSY and CDR2 SAAADI. The CDR3 DNA reads as TGCGCCAGCAGTGGGGTCAGGGAGGGCGAGCAGTACTTC. Translating gives CASSGVREGEQYF.

This clonotype was found a few times. The rearrangement uses TRBV5-1 and TRBJ2-1; 13 bases are a match to TRBD2. Unmatched junction bases numbered 2, after V lost 2 bases and J lost 9 bases. Germline V gene sequence: CDR1 SGHRS, CDR2 YFSETQ. The CDR3 runs to 14 residues. CDR3 bases: TGCGCCAGCAGCTTAGGACTAGCGGGAGTTGAGCAGTTCTTC. Residues: CASSLGLAGVEQFF.

The sample holds many counts of this clonotype. The genes are TRBV12-3 or TRBV12-4 and TRBJ1-1, with a possible D match to TRBD1 (6 bases). There are 16 residues in the CDR3. With 5 bases removed from V and 0 bases from J, the gap between germline ends came to 16 bases. The CDR3 spells CASSRQEGPMNTEAFF. CDR3 DNA: TGTGCCAGCAGTCGACAGGAGGGACCCATGAACACTGAAGCTTTCTTT.

This chain links TRBV11-3 with TRBJ2-1; 8 bases are shared with TRBD1. The germline V gene has CDR1 SGHNT and CDR2 YENEEA. CDR3 length: 15 residues. The V and J ends lost 10 bases and 8 bases, in that order; junction bases with no gene match: 16. CDR3 amino acids: CATSQDGQGGDEQFF. The CDR3 bases are TGTGCCACCTCCCAAGACGGACAGGGTGGGGATGAGCAGTTCTTC.

This clonotype was seen repeatedly, ten times or more. This chain joins TRBV27 and TRBJ1-1; the match to TRBD1 covers 9 bases. J lost 8 bases, V lost 5 bases, and 6 bases had no gene match. CDR1 and CDR2 from the germline V gene are MNHEY and SMNVEV (reference sequence). This CDR3 comprises 13 residues. The CDR3 region has the DNA TGTGCCAGCAGTGAGGGACAGGGCTGGGAAGCTTTCTTT. Its translation is CASSEGQGWEAFF.